Presented here are 6 T cell receptor beta chains from one specimen sequenced in a study of blood T cell repertoires in COVID-19. Here immunoSEQ multiplex PCR was the method, and the copy in TCRdb shows in-frame clones only, minus some. In the table there are about 240,000 clones, around 87% of which are singletons. The material sequenced was peripheral blood. The receptor set was obtained from a woman in her seventies with active or convalescent COVID-19.

The chain has TRBV24-1 and TRBJ2-6, with D possibly matching TRBD1 (6 bases). Germline V gene data show CDR1 as KGHDR and CDR2 as SFDVKD. V dropped 3 bases and J dropped 4 bases, with 18 bases sitting between them. The CDR3 is made up of 18 amino acids. The CDR3 reads CATSDASAGVAGANVLTF. In DNA form, the CDR3 reads TGTGCCACCAGTGATGCATCTGCAGGGGTGGCCGGGGCCAACGTCCTGACTTTC.

The chain carries TRBV9 and TRBJ1-6; possible D gene TRBD1, 5 bases. The germline V and J ends were trimmed by 4 bases and 10 bases, with 15 bases remaining between them. This CDR3 has 14 residues. Germline V gives CDR1 SGDLS, CDR2 YYNGEE. Written as DNA, the CDR3 is TGTGCCAGCAGCACCCGGGGGGAAGGATCACCCCTCCACTTT. Its translation is CASSTRGEGSPLHF. Full variable domain (remainder filled in from reference TRBV9 and TRBJ1-6): DSGVTQTPKHLITATGQRVTLRCSPRSGDLSVYWYQQSLDQGLQFLIQYYNGEERAKGNILERFSAQQFPDLHSELNLSSLELGDSALYFCASSTRGEGSPLHFGNGTRLTVT.

V usage is TRBV7-3 and J usage is TRBJ1-2, with 8 bases matching TRBD1. The CDR3 covers 15 residues. J gave up 6 bases and V 5 bases, and 11 bases lay outside the gene matches. CDR1 SGHTA and CDR2 FQGTGA come from the germline V gene. DNA of the CDR3: TGTGCCAGCAGCCGATACAGGGGGGTATCGGATGGCTACACCTTC. Translated: CASSRYRGVSDGYTF. Full variable domain (outside the CDR3, taken from reference TRBV7-3 and TRBJ1-2): GAGVSQTPSNKVTEKGKYVELRCDPISGHTALYWYRQSLGQGPEFLIYFQGTGAADDSGLPNDRFFAVRPEGSVSTLKIQRTERGDSAVYLCASSRYRGVSDGYTFGSGTRLTVV.

On this clone itself: The same CDR3 can be traced to other DNA sequences in this sample. The chain carries TRBV27 and TRBJ1-1, with unresolved D. This CDR3 spans 12 amino acids. Germline CDR1 is MNHEY and CDR2 is SMNVEV (reference sequence). V was shortened by 4 bases and J by 2 bases, with 5 bases between the two germline ends. CDR3 sequence (DNA): TGTGCCAGCAGTTCCGTAAACACTGAAGCTTTCTTT. This sequence encodes CASSSVNTEAFF.

This chain connects TRBV27 to TRBJ2-1, with 10 bases aligning to TRBD1. CDR1 and CDR2 (germline): MNHEY, SMNVEV (reference sequence). There are 18 residues in the CDR3. The V gene end was trimmed by 4 bases and the J gene end by 6 bases; junction bases not matched to a gene: 15. The CDR3 DNA reads TGTGCCAGCAGTTACTCGCCTTCGACAGGGGGCTATTTCAATGAGCAGTTCTTC. Translating gives CASSYSPSTGGYFNEQFF.

V usage is TRBV24-1 and J usage is TRBJ2-2; D is perhaps TRBD1 (5 bases). The CDR3 is 17 residues long. Trimming left V 3 bases short and J 6 bases short, with 19 bases between. Germline V gives CDR1 KGHDR, CDR2 SFDVKD. CDR3 sequence reads: CATSDPDPGLGAGELFF. CDR3 coding DNA: TGTGCCACCAGTGATCCCGACCCAGGGCTAGGGGCCGGGGAGCTGTTTTTT.